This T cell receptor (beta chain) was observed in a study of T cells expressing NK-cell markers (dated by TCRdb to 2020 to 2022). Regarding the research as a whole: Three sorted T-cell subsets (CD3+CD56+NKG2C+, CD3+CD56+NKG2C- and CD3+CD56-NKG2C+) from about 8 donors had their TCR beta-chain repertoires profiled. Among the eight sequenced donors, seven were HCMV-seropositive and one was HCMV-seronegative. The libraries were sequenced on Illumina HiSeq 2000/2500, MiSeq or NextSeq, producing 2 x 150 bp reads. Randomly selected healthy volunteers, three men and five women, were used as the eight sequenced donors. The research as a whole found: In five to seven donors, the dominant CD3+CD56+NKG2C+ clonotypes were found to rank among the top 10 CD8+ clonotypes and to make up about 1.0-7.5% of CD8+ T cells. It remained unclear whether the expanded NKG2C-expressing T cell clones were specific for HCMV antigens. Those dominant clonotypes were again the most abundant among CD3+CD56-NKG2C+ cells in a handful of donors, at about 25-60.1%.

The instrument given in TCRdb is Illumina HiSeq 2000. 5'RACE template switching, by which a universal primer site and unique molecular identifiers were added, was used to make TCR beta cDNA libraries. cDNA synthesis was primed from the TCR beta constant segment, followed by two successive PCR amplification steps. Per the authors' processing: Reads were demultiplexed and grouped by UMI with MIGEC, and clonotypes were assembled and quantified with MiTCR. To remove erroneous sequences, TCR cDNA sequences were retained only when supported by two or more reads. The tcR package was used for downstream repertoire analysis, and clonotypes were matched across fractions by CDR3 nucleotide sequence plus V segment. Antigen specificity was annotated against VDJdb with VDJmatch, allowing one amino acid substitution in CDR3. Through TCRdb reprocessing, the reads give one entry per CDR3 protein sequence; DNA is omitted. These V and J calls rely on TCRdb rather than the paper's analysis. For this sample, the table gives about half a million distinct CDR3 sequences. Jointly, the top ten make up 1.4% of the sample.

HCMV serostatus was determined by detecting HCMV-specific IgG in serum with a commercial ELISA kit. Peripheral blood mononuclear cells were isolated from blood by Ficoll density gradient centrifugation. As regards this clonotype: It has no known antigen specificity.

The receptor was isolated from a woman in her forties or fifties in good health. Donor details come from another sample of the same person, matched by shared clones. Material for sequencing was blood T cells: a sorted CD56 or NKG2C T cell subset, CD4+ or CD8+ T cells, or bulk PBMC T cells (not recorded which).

Here the CDR3 is given as CASSLRGTRFSGANVLTF. The chain uses TRBV7-9 and TRBJ2-6; the TCRdb D gene call, TRBD1, has no DNA to confirm it. As encoded in the germline V gene (reference sequence), CDR1 is SEHNR while CDR2 is FQNEAQ. Including cysteine and phenylalanine, the CDR3 has 18 amino acids. No DNA was logged.